The present T cell receptor (beta chain) was sequenced within a study of OX40 agonist ivuxolimab in advanced cancers. On the study more broadly: The patients received agonistic anti-OX40 (CD134) antibody ivuxolimab.

The CDR3 runs to 14 residues. CDR1 is SGHDN and CDR2 is FVKESK in the germline V gene. V dropped 3 bases and J dropped 7 bases, with 15 bases sitting between them. The data were produced by immunoSEQ multiplex PCR, yet TCRdb's version contains in-frame clones alone and is incomplete. The repertoire holds under 20,000 clones, roughly 86% seen once, with over 2% in the top ten. This TCR derives from an adult with an advanced solid tumor such as melanoma, head and neck, liver or kidney cancer. This material consisted of CD4+ or CD8+ T cells sorted from blood, taken in a trial of the OX40 agonist ivuxolimab. V gene TRBV14 combines with J gene TRBJ1-2; D might be TRBD1 (6 bases). CDR3 nucleotides: TGTGCCAGCAGCCACACAAGACTGGGGGCTGGCTACACCTTC. Translated: CASSHTRLGAGYTF.